This T cell receptor (beta chain) was recovered during a study of blood T cell repertoires in COVID-19. Only in-frame clones appear in the TCRdb table, and some are missing; sequencing was by immunoSEQ multiplex PCR. The repertoire consists of about 200,000 clones, with roughly 90% occurring once and the leading ten covering about 2.3%. The CDR3 consists of 12 residues. The trim removed 6 bases at V and 3 bases at J, leaving 2 bases unmatched. CDR1 is MNHEY, CDR2 SVGEGT, per germline. This sequence was found in a young woman who had recovered from COVID-19. The specimen was PBMCs or T cells enriched from blood (not recorded which). This sequence joins TRBV6-2 or TRBV6-3 and TRBJ2-7; TRBD1 matches at 7 bases. The CDR3 DNA sequence: TGTGCCAGCAGCCACAGGGGCTACGAGCAGTACTTC. This translates into CASSHRGYEQYF.